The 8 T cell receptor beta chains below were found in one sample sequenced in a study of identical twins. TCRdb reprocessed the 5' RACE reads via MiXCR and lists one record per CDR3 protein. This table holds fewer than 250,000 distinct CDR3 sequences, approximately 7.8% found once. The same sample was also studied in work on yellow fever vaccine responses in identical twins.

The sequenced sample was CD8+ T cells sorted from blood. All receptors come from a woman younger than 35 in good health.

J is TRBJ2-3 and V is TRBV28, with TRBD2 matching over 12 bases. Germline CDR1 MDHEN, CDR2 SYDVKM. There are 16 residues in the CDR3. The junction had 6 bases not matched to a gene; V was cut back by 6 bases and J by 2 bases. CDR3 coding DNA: TGTGCCAGCAGGGAAGGACTAGCGGGGTCCACAGATACGCAGTATTTT. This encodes CASREGLAGSTDTQYF.

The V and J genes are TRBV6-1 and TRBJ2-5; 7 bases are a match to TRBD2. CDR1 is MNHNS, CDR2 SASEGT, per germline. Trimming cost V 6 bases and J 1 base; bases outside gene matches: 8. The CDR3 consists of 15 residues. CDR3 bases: TGTGCCAGCAGAGCCCGGGACTACATCCAAGAGACCCAGTACTTC. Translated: CASRARDYIQETQYF.

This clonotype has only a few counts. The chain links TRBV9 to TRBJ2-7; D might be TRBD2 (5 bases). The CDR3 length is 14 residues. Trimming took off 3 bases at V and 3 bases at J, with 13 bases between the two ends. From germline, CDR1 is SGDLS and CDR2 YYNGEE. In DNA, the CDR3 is TGTGCCAGCAGCGCAGAGACGGGATACTACGAGCAGTACTTC. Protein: CASSAETGYYEQYF.

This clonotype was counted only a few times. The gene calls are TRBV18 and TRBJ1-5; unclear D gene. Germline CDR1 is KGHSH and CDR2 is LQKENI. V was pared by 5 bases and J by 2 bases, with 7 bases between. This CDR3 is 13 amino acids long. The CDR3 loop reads CASSSAGNQPQHF. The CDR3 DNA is TGTGCCAGCTCATCAGCCGGCAATCAGCCCCAGCATTTT.

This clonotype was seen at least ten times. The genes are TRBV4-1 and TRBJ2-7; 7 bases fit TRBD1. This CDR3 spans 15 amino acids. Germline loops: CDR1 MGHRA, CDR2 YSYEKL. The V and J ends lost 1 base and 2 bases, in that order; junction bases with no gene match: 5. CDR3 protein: CASSQGPGQTYEQYF. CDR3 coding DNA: TGCGCCAGCAGCCAAGGTCCGGGACAGACCTACGAGCAGTACTTC.

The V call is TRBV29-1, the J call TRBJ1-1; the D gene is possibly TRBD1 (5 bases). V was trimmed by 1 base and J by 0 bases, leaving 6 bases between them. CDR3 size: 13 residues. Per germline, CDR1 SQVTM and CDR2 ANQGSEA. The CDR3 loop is CSVEVGLNTEAFF. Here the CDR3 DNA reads TGCAGCGTTGAAGTGGGGCTGAACACTGAAGCTTTCTTT. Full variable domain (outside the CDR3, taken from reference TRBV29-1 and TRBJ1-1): SAVISQKPSRDICQRGTSLTIQCQVDSQVTMMFWYRQQPGQSLTLIATANQGSEATYESGFVIDKFPISRPNLTFSTLTVSNMSPEDSSIYLCSVEVGLNTEAFFGQGTRLTVV.

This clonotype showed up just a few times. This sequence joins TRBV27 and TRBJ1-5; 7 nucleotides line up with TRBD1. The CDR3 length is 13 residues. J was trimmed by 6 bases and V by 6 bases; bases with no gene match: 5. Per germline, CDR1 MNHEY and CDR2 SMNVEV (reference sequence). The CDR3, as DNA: TGTGCCAGCAGGCAGGGGGATCGTCAGCCCCAGCATTTT. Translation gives CASRQGDRQPQHF.

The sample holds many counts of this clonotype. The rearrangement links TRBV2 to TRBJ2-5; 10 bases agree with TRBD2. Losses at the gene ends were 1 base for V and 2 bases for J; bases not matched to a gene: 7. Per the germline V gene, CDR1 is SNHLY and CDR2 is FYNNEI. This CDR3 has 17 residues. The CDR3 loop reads CASSEGVSGGLQETQYF. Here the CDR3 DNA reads TGTGCCAGCAGTGAAGGAGTTAGCGGGGGGTTACAAGAGACCCAGTACTTC.